These 18 T cell receptor beta chains were sequenced from one sample in a study of identical twins. From the 5' RACE reads, TCRdb called clonotypes with MiXCR, one entry per CDR3 protein. The profile shows 450,000 to 500,000 distinct CDR3 sequences, around 15% of them singletons. These data also featured in a second study, about yellow fever vaccine responses in identical twins.

What was sequenced was CD4+ T cells sorted from blood. The receptors stem from a young woman in good health.

A note on this clonotype: The junction does not match germline at one end; this may be a read error. The CDR3 DNA is TGCTGTGCTAGTAGCAGGGGAAATGTTTATTCCCACGAGCAGTACTTC. Encoded protein: CCASSRGNVYSHEQYF. V and J are TRBV20-1 and TRBJ2-7; a weak D match, TRBD1 (6 bases). CDR1 is DFQATT and CDR2 is SNEGSKA in the germline V gene (reference sequence). This CDR3 is built from 16 residues.

This clonotype was counted ten times or more. A read error may produce the germline difference seen at one junction end. This rearrangement joins TRBV9 to TRBJ2-5; TRBD2 is a possible D gene (6 bases). The CDR3 is 16 residues long. Germline V gene lookup returns CDR1 SGDLS and CDR2 YYNGEE. CDR3 DNA: TGTGCCAGCAGCGTACAATCCCTGAGCGGGCAAGAGACCCAGTACTTT. Translation: CASSVQSLSGQETQYF.

Here the CDR3 reads CSATDRADTEAFF. In DNA form, the CDR3 reads TGCAGTGCTACGGACAGGGCGGACACTGAAGCTTTCTTT. The genes are TRBV20-1 and TRBJ1-1, with 8 bases that match TRBD1. V lost 4 bases to trimming and J lost 3 bases; unmatched junction nucleotides: 4. CDR1 is DFQATT and CDR2 is SNEGSKA in the germline V gene (reference sequence). The CDR3 length is 13 residues.

The chain combines TRBV6-2 or TRBV6-3 with TRBJ2-7; D perhaps matches TRBD1 (6 bases). With 5 bases removed from V and 2 bases from J, the gap between germline ends came to 13 bases. The V gene's germline CDR1 is MNHEY and CDR2 SVGEGT. CDR3 length: 14 residues. This CDR3 reads CASSPRGFTYEQYF. CDR3 sequence (DNA): TGTGCCAGCAGTCCCAGGGGATTCACCTACGAGCAGTACTTC.

V and J are TRBV19 and TRBJ2-5, with TRBD1 matching 10 bases. Germline loops: CDR1 LNHDA, CDR2 SQIVND (reference sequence). With 4 bases clipped from V and 4 bases from J, the junction kept 6 bases outside the gene matches. This CDR3 region has 15 residues. The CDR3 loop is CASSTGTGVLETQYF. In DNA form, the CDR3 reads TGTGCCAGTAGTACCGGGACAGGGGTTTTAGAGACCCAGTACTTC.

The V and J genes are TRBV6-1 and TRBJ2-3; no firm D call. V was cut by 9 bases and J by 0 bases, with 16 bases left in between. The CDR3 runs 15 residues. CDR1 is MNHNS and CDR2 is SASEGT in the germline V gene. CDR3 region: CASGSSQWSTDTQYF. The CDR3 DNA follows: TGTGCCAGTGGCTCGTCACAATGGAGCACAGATACGCAGTATTTT.

This clonotype was counted between two and nine times. The genes are TRBV14 and TRBJ1-3, with 7 bases aligning to TRBD1. The CDR3 spans 17 residues. The V gene's germline CDR1 is SGHDN and CDR2 FVKESK. Trimming removed 0 bases from V and 0 bases from J; junction bases left unmatched: 5. This CDR3 reads CASSQDFGTVSGNTIYF. The CDR3 DNA reads as TGTGCCAGCAGCCAAGATTTCGGGACAGTCTCTGGAAACACCATATATTTT. Filled out from reference TRBV14 and TRBJ1-3, the complete variable domain reads EAGVTQFPSHSVIEKGQTVTLRCDPISGHDNLYWYRRVMGKEIKFLLHFVKESKQDESGMPNNRFLAERTGGTYSTLKVQPAELEDSGVYFCASSQDFGTVSGNTIYFGEGSWLTVV.

A note on this clonotype: At one of its ends the junction is not consistent with the germline gene, which may arise from a read error. The V and J genes are TRBV7-9 and TRBJ2-3, with D uncertain. This CDR3 region has 15 residues. CDR1 is SEHNR and CDR2 is FQNEAQ in the germline V gene (reference sequence). The CDR3 region has the DNA TGTGCCAGCAGCTTAGCCGAGGTGAGAACAGATACGCAGTGTTTT. Translation gives CASSLAEVRTDTQCF.

This clonotype was counted a single time. The gene calls are TRBV6-5 and TRBJ2-5; a possible D gene is TRBD1 (6 bases). V was cut by 0 bases and J by 1 base, with 9 bases left in between. CDR3 size: 15 residues. Germline V lookup: CDR1 MNHEY, CDR2 SVGAGI. CDR3 loop: CASSYSRQVQETQYF. CDR3 DNA sequence: TGTGCCAGCAGTTACTCTAGACAGGTCCAAGAGACCCAGTACTTC.

This chain joins TRBV4-1 and TRBJ2-7; 12 bases are shared with TRBD2. Germline V CDR1 and CDR2: MGHRA, YSYEKL. The CDR3 sequence is 20 residues long. Trimming cost V 4 bases and J 3 bases; bases outside gene matches: 19. The CDR3 sequence is CASSLDTPGTSGPGVYEQYF. CDR3 bases: TGCGCCAGCAGCCTAGATACCCCCGGGACTAGCGGGCCGGGGGTCTACGAGCAGTACTTC.

The sample holds one count of this clonotype. The V call is TRBV10-3, the J call TRBJ1-2; maybe TRBD1 (5 bases). V lost 4 bases and J lost 4, with 13 bases in between. The CDR3 consists of 14 residues. Germline V gene data show CDR1 as ENHRY and CDR2 as SYGVKD. The CDR3 bases are TGTGCCATCAGTGTTGTAGGGGACCCCTATGGCTACACCTTC. It translates to CAISVVGDPYGYTF.

The chain links TRBV6-2 or TRBV6-3 to TRBJ2-1, with a possible D match to TRBD2 (6 bases). This CDR3 is 15 amino acids long. The germline V gene has CDR1 MNHEY and CDR2 SVGEGT. Trimming removed 7 bases from V and 8 bases from J, with 21 bases in between. CDR3 bases: TGTGCCAGCAACAGCGGGCCCCCTAAAAGAGATGAGCAGTTCTTC. Translating gives CASNSGPPKRDEQFF.

The V and J genes are TRBV9 and TRBJ2-7; D gene ambiguous. The CDR3 consists of 15 residues. Trimming cost V 0 bases and J 0 bases, with 10 bases left between them. Germline loops: CDR1 SGDLS, CDR2 YYNGEE. The DNA for the CDR3 is TGTGCCAGCAGCGTAGAGCTGGGCAGCTCCTACGAGCAGTACTTC. Residues: CASSVELGSSYEQYF.

The V gene is TRBV20-1, the J gene TRBJ1-2; possible D gene TRBD1, 6 bases. Trimming pared 3 bases from V and 10 bases from J, leaving 15 bases between. Germline V CDR1 and CDR2: DFQATT, SNEGSKA (reference sequence). The CDR3 sequence is 12 residues long. CDR3 bases: TGCAGTGCTAGGGGGGGGACACTGGACTACACCTTC. Amino acid sequence: CSARGGTLDYTF.

The rearrangement links TRBV12-3 or TRBV12-4 to TRBJ2-7; 8 bases agree with TRBD1. V shed 1 base and J 3 bases; nucleotides not matched to a gene: 5. The CDR3 totals 15 residues. CDR3 sequence: CASSLGDRPHYEQYF. DNA of the CDR3: TGTGCCAGCAGTTTAGGGGACAGGCCCCACTACGAGCAGTACTTC.

The chain recombines TRBV4-3 with TRBJ2-5, with 8 bases matching TRBD1. V shed 4 bases and J 0 bases; nucleotides not matched to a gene: 4. Germline V gives CDR1 LGHNA, CDR2 YSLEER. The CDR3 loop spans 15 amino acids. CDR3: CASSLGTGNQETQYF. Here the CDR3 DNA reads TGCGCCAGCAGCCTTGGGACAGGCAACCAAGAGACCCAGTACTTC.

This clonotype turned up a few times. This chain links TRBV20-1 with TRBJ1-6; the D is unclear. The germline V gene has CDR1 DFQATT and CDR2 SNEGSKA (reference sequence). The CDR3 has 14 amino acids. The CDR3 reads CSAFPLQQVRPLHF. The CDR3 DNA follows: TGCAGCGCGTTTCCGTTGCAACAAGTGAGGCCCCTCCACTTT.

In DNA form, the CDR3 reads TGTGCCTGCCGTAGGGGAGTCCTATACAATGAGCAGTTCTTC. This translates into CACRRGVLYNEQFF. V and J are TRBV25-1 and TRBJ2-1, with D perhaps TRBD1 or TRBD2 (5 bases each). V dropped 11 bases and J dropped 4 bases, with 18 bases sitting between them. Germline V gene lookup returns CDR1 MGHDK and CDR2 SYGVNS. The CDR3 covers 14 residues.